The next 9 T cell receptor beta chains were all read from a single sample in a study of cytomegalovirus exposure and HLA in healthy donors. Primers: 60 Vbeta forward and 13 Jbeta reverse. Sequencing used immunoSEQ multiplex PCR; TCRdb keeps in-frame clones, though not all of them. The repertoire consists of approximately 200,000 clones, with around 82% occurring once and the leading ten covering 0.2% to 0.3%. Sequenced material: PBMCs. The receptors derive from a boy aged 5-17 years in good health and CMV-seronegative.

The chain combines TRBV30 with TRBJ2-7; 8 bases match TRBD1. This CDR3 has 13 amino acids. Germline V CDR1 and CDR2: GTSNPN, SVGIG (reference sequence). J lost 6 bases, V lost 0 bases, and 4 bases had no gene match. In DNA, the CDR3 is TGTGCCTGGAGTGTACAGGGGGATACCGAGCAGTACTTC. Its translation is CAWSVQGDTEQYF.

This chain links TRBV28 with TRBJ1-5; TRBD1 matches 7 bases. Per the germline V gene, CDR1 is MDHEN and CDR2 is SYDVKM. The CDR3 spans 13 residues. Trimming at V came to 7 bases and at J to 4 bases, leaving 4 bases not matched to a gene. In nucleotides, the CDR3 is TGTGCCAGCACCCCAGGGGGGAATCAGCCCCAGCATTTT. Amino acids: CASTPGGNQPQHF.

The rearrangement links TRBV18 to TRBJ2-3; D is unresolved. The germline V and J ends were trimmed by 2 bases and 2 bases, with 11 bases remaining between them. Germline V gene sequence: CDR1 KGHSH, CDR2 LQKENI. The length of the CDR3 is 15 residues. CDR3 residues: CASSPGSSLTDTQYF. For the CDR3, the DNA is TGTGCCAGCTCACCAGGTTCGAGTCTCACAGATACGCAGTATTTT.

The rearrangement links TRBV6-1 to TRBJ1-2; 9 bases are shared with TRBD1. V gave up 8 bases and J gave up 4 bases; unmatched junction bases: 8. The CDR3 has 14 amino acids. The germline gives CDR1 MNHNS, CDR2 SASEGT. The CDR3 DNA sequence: TGTGCCAGCCGGACAGGGGCGTTTGGCTATGGCTACACCTTC. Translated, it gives CASRTGAFGYGYTF.

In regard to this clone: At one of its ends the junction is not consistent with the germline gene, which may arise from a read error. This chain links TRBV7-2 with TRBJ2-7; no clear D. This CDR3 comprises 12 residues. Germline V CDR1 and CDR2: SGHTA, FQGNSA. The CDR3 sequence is CASTPAHVRLIF. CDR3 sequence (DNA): TGTGCCAGCACCCCAGCCCACGTACGACTGATCTTC.

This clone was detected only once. The CDR3 protein is CASSLVLAGGHTDTQYF. The DNA for the CDR3 is TGTGCCAGCAGCTTAGTACTAGCGGGGGGACACACAGATACGCAGTATTTT. The rearrangement uses TRBV7-2 and TRBJ2-3; TRBD2 matches 12 bases. This CDR3 is built from 17 residues. V dropped 1 base and J dropped 2; count of bases not matched to a gene: 4. The germline V gene encodes CDR1 SGHTA and CDR2 FQGNSA.

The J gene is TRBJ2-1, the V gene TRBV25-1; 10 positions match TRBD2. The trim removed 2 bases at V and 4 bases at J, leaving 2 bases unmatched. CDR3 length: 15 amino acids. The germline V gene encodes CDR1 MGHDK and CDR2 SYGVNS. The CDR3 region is CASSELAGAYNEQFF. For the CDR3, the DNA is TGTGCCAGCAGTGAACTAGCGGGGGCATACAATGAGCAGTTCTTC.

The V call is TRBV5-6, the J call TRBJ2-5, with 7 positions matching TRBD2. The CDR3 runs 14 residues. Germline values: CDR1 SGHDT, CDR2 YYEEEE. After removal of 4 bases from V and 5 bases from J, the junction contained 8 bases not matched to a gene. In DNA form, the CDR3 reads TGTGCCAGCAGCCCGGGGGGTGGTGCGGAGACCCAGTACTTC. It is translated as CASSPGGGAETQYF. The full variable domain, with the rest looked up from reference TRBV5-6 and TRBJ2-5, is DAGVTQSPTHLIKTRGQQVTLRCSPKSGHDTVSWYQQALGQGPQFIFQYYEEEERQRGNFPDRFSGHQFPNYSSELNVNALLLGDSALYLCASSPGGGAETQYFGPGTRLLVL.

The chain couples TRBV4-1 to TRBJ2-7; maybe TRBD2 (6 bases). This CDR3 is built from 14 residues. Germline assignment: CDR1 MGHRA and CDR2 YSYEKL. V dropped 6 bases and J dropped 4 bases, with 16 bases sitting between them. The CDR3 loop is CASSSGTVKYEQYF. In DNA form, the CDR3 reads TGCGCCAGCAGTTCAGGGACTGTGAAATACGAGCAGTACTTC.